The source of this TCR beta chain is a study of shared clonotypes between healthy human individuals. Study information: A donor's plate count was three for CD4 naive and three for CD4 memory; CD8 naive had two and CD8 memory one.

Trimming shortened V by 7 bases and J by 6 bases, and 27 bases separated the two germline ends. Germline V gene sequence: CDR1 MGHDK, CDR2 SYGVNS. This CDR3 is built from 17 residues. Data came from immunoSEQ multiplex PCR; TCRdb stores just in-frame clones and leaves some out. The sample lists over a million clones, more than 95% seen once, with roughly 1.2% in the top ten. Findings of the study overall: Memory subsets had estimated richness that was generally smaller than that of naive subsets. Approximately 5.4% of naive CD4 clonotypes were common to several donors. Rarefaction showed that sequencing of sorted subsets was incomplete (despite large depth).

To note about this clone: Its antigen is not known.

This chain joins TRBV25-1 and TRBJ1-1; perhaps TRBD1 as D (6 bases). The source material was naive CD4+ T cells sorted from blood. Subset noted: CD45RA+ positively selected. The source is a man aged 25 to 45 in good health. CDR3 sequence (DNA): TGTGCCAGCACCCCCACAGGGAATCCCCTTTCGGCCTCTGAAGCTTTCTTT. It yields the protein CASTPTGNPLSASEAFF.